One sample yielded the 27 T cell receptor beta chains listed below, sequenced in a study of CD8 T cells in Susac syndrome (dated by TCRdb to the late 2010s). Libraries were made using the immunoSEQ multiplex PCR assay. RNA was extracted using the RNeasy kit, and about 0.5 to 1 microgram was reverse transcribed with random hexamers. The public reads were run again by TCRdb, first through fastp at Q25 and then through MiXCR, and only productive beta chains were kept. Every entry covers one CDR3 protein and lists the most common genes and DNA from its rows. In all, the sample holds some 300,000 distinct CDR3 sequences, and over 75% of those were seen once. Jointly, the top ten make up roughly 0.17% of the sample. The sequenced sample was CD8+ T cells from PBMCs. The receptor source for this set is a human donor with multiple sclerosis.

The CDR3 bases are TGTGCCAGTTCCGTCCGGGCGGGCCTGAACACTGAAGCTTTCTTT. Protein sequence: CASSVRAGLNTEAFF. The V gene is TRBV7-9, the J gene TRBJ1-1; D unresolved. From germline, CDR1 is SEHNR and CDR2 FQNEAQ (reference sequence). V was pared by 9 bases and J by 0 bases, with 17 bases between. The CDR3 length is 15 residues.

The CDR3 DNA is TGTGCCAGTAGTCGGGCTACTAGGAGCAATCAGCCCCAGCATTTT. Protein: CASSRATRSNQPQHF. The chain employs TRBV19 and TRBJ1-5; D remains unclear. The germline V and J ends were trimmed by 5 bases and 1 base, with 12 bases remaining between them. This CDR3 comprises 15 residues. The germline V gene encodes CDR1 LNHDA and CDR2 SQIVND (reference sequence).

The chain is built from TRBV27 and TRBJ2-2; maybe TRBD2 (6 bases). The CDR3 loop spans 15 amino acids. The ends were cut back, 5 bases at V and 7 bases at J, with 17 bases in the middle. Per the germline V gene, CDR1 is MNHEY and CDR2 is SMNVEV (reference sequence). The CDR3 region has the DNA TGTGCCAGCAGTCCGAACAGGTGGGGAGGCGGGGAGCTGTTTTTT. Protein: CASSPNRWGGGELFF.

The V gene is TRBV10-3, the J gene TRBJ1-2; perhaps TRBD1 as D (5 bases). From germline, CDR1 is ENHRY and CDR2 SYGVKD. Trimming pared 11 bases from V and 3 bases from J, leaving 13 bases between. The CDR3 is made up of 12 amino acids. In nucleotides, the CDR3 is TGTGCCTCTTTAGGGGATTACTATGGCTACACCTTC. The encoded protein is CASLGDYYGYTF.

This sequence joins TRBV29-1 and TRBJ2-1; D may be TRBD2 (6 bases). V lost 7 bases to trimming and J lost 8 bases, with 15 bases between them. CDR3 length equals 12 residues. CDR1 and CDR2 (germline): SQVTM, ANQGSEA. CDR3 nucleotides: TGCAGCGCTTCGGGAGTGTTCGATGAGCAGTTCTTC. This translates into CSASGVFDEQFF.

The chain joins TRBV27 to TRBJ1-1; D not certain. Trimming stripped 6 bases from V and 7 bases from J, with 9 bases between. Germline V gene data show CDR1 as MNHEY and CDR2 as SMNVEV (reference sequence). There are 11 residues in the CDR3. The CDR3 is CASSPGGEAFF. DNA of the CDR3: TGTGCCAGCAGCCCCGGTGGTGAAGCTTTCTTT.

The chain has TRBV9 and TRBJ2-7; D gene uncertain. This CDR3 contains 13 residues. The V end was cut by 3 bases, the J end by 2 bases, with 9 bases between. Germline V gives CDR1 SGDLS, CDR2 YYNGEE. CDR3 region: CASSGRPTYEQYF. In nucleotides, the CDR3 is TGTGCCAGCAGCGGTAGACCAACCTACGAGCAGTACTTC.

The rearrangement joins TRBV27 to TRBJ1-1; 7 positions agree with TRBD1. V lost 4 bases, J lost 8 bases, and 10 bases stayed unmatched. CDR1 MNHEY and CDR2 SMNVEV come from the germline V gene (reference sequence). The CDR3 contains 14 residues. The CDR3 is CASSSRIRQGEAFF. The CDR3, as DNA: TGTGCCAGCAGTTCCCGAATCAGACAGGGAGAAGCTTTCTTT.

The CDR3 region has the DNA TGTGCCAGCAGGTCTGGGATTGAGACCCAGTACTTC. Residues: CASRSGIETQYF. This sequence joins TRBV2 and TRBJ2-5; no clear D gene. V was pared by 6 bases and J by 5 bases, with 10 bases between. This CDR3 has 12 residues. Germline-derived CDR1 and CDR2 are SNHLY and FYNNEI.

This clonotype was seen only once. This chain links TRBV13 with TRBJ2-3; D may be TRBD1 or TRBD2 (6 bases each). The V end was cut by 2 bases, the J end by 4 bases, with 7 bases between. The CDR3 extends over 13 amino acids. CDR1 PRHDT and CDR2 FYEKMQ come from the germline V gene (reference sequence). CDR3 DNA: TGTGCCAGCAGCTTAAGGGGGGCAGATACGCAGTATTTT. Translating gives CASSLRGADTQYF.

DNA for the CDR3: TGCAGTGCTAGAGATGACGGCAGGCAGTATCAGCCCCAGCATTTT. As protein: CSARDDGRQYQPQHF. The chain recombines TRBV20-1 with TRBJ1-5; D remains unclear. The CDR3 is 15 residues long. Per the germline V gene, CDR1 is DFQATT and CDR2 is SNEGSKA (reference sequence). The V end lost 0 bases, the J end lost 5 bases, and 14 bases lay between the germline ends.

V is TRBV27 and J is TRBJ2-7; the D is unclear. Per germline, CDR1 MNHEY and CDR2 SMNVEV (reference sequence). There are 14 residues in the CDR3. Trimming pared 3 bases from V and 6 bases from J, leaving 15 bases between. The CDR3 loop reads CASSFLVGLGEQYF. The DNA for the CDR3 is TGTGCCAGCAGTTTCCTAGTGGGGTTAGGCGAGCAGTACTTC.

The chain employs TRBV3-1 and TRBJ2-7; D possibly corresponds to TRBD2 (6 bases). Trimming left V 4 bases short and J 3 bases short, with 16 bases between. Germline V CDR1 and CDR2: LGHDT, YNNKEL (reference sequence). The CDR3 is 15 amino acids. CDR3 region: CASSPPGEAGYEQYF. In DNA form, the CDR3 reads TGTGCCAGCAGCCCCCCCGGGGAGGCTGGCTACGAGCAGTACTTC.

This chain joins TRBV25-1 and TRBJ2-1; 7 nucleotides align to TRBD2. The germline V gene has CDR1 MGHDK and CDR2 SYGVNS. V shed 6 bases and J 7 bases; nucleotides not matched to a gene: 3. CDR3 length equals 12 residues. Here the CDR3 reads CASRTSLNEQFF. CDR3 coding DNA: TGTGCCAGCAGGACTAGCTTGAATGAGCAGTTCTTC.

CDR3 bases: TGTGCCAGCAGTTACTCTTTGCAGTCCTCCTACAATGAGCAGTTCTTC. Protein sequence: CASSYSLQSSYNEQFF. The chain recombines TRBV6-2 or TRBV6-3 with TRBJ2-1; no definite D call. V was trimmed by 0 bases and J by 0 bases, leaving 9 bases between them. Germline V gene lookup returns CDR1 MNHEY and CDR2 SVGEGT. This CDR3 is 16 amino acids long.

The J gene is TRBJ2-1, the V gene TRBV19; D is possibly TRBD2 (5 bases). The V gene's germline CDR1 is LNHDA and CDR2 SQIVND (reference sequence). Trimming removed 1 base at V and 6 bases at J, with 16 bases between. The CDR3 length is 16 residues. The CDR3 DNA sequence: TGTGCCAGTAGTATAGCCACGAGAGGAGCGGCCAATGAGCAGTTCTTC. Translating gives CASSIATRGAANEQFF.

V usage is TRBV5-6 and J usage is TRBJ2-7; D could derive from TRBD1 or TRBD2 (6 bases each). Looked up from germline, CDR1 is SGHDT and CDR2 is YYEEEE. This CDR3 spans 17 amino acids. Trimming pared 5 bases from V and 5 bases from J, leaving 26 bases between. The CDR3 DNA follows: TGTGCCAGCAGTCCGGAGGGTAGGGGGACCCGACCGGACGAGCAGTACTTC. This encodes CASSPEGRGTRPDEQYF.

The chain couples TRBV7-8 to TRBJ2-1, with D unclear. Germline CDR1 and CDR2: SGHVS and FQNEAQ. This CDR3 contains 15 residues. Trimming cost V 5 bases and J 8 bases, with 19 bases left between them. DNA of the CDR3: TGTGCCAGCAGCCTAGAGACACTAACCTCCCATGAGCAGTTCTTC. Translated: CASSLETLTSHEQFF.

V usage is TRBV7-9 and J usage is TRBJ1-5; 8 positions match TRBD1. J was trimmed by 4 bases and V by 4 bases; bases with no gene match: 6. CDR1 and CDR2 (germline): SEHNR, FQNEAQ (reference sequence). The CDR3 is made up of 15 amino acids. CDR3 loop: CASSSDREVNQPQHF. The CDR3 region has the DNA TGTGCCAGCAGCTCGGACAGGGAGGTAAATCAGCCCCAGCATTTT.

This clonotype showed up just a few times. The genes are TRBV7-9 and TRBJ1-2; D is ambiguous. V was clipped by 2 bases and J by 4 bases, with 14 bases between them. Germline CDR1 and CDR2: SEHNR and FQNEAQ (reference sequence). The CDR3 is 15 amino acids. CDR3 nucleotide sequence: TGTGCCAGCAGCTTACCCACTTCAACAGTCTATGGCTACACCTTC. Its translation: CASSLPTSTVYGYTF. The full variable domain, rest sourced from reference TRBV7-9 and TRBJ1-2, is DTGVSQNPRHKITKRGQNVTFRCDPISEHNRLYWYRQTLGQGPEFLTYFQNEAQLEKSRLLSDRFSAERPKGSFSTLEIQRTEQGDSAMYLCASSLPTSTVYGYTFGSGTRLTVV.

This chain connects TRBV6-2 or TRBV6-3 to TRBJ2-6; possible D gene TRBD1, 5 bases. Per the germline V gene, CDR1 is MNHEY and CDR2 is SVGEGT. CDR3 length: 14 amino acids. Trimming left V 8 bases short and J 9 bases short, with 17 bases between. The CDR3 here is CASEDISAVNVLTF. For the CDR3, the DNA is TGTGCCAGCGAGGACATTTCCGCGGTCAACGTCCTGACTTTC.

This clonotype was counted a few times. J is TRBJ2-7 and V is TRBV7-9; 9 nucleotides line up with TRBD1. This CDR3 comprises 15 residues. Germline CDR1 reads SEHNR; CDR2 reads FQNEAQ (reference sequence). The ends lost 4 bases at V and 0 bases at J; junction bases unmatched: 4. CDR3 DNA: TGTGCCAGCAGCTCTCCGGGACAGGGCTCCTACGAGCAGTACTTC. This gives the protein CASSSPGQGSYEQYF.

The table lists this clonotype with a few counts. V and J are TRBV4-2 and TRBJ2-7; D perhaps matches TRBD1 (6 bases). The CDR3 is made up of 14 amino acids. Germline CDR1 is LGHNA and CDR2 is YNFKEQ. The V end lost 0 bases, the J end lost 4 bases, and 10 bases lay between the germline ends. The DNA for the CDR3 is TGTGCCAGCAGCCAAGATCTGGGGGCTTACGAGCAGTACTTC. As protein: CASSQDLGAYEQYF.

The chain recombines TRBV6-5 with TRBJ1-1, with D unclear. The germline gives CDR1 MNHEY, CDR2 SVGAGI. This CDR3 region has 15 residues. V was pared by 0 bases and J by 1 base, with 9 bases between. CDR3 in DNA: TGTGCCAGCAGTTACTCCCCGGACGGGAACACTGAAGCTTTCTTT. Amino acids: CASSYSPDGNTEAFF.

The chain is built from TRBV4-3 and TRBJ1-1; D is perhaps TRBD1 (6 bases). Trimming took off 3 bases at V and 6 bases at J, with 14 bases between the two ends. Germline V lookup: CDR1 LGHNA, CDR2 YSLEER. The CDR3 spans 14 residues. This CDR3 reads CASSQIEGVAEAFF. The CDR3 DNA follows: TGCGCCAGCAGCCAGATCGAGGGGGTCGCTGAAGCTTTCTTT.

This clonotype was detected once. Mismatch with germline at one junction end may stem from a read error. The rearrangement links TRBV27 to TRBJ2-1; TRBD2 is a possible D gene (7 bases). The CDR3 covers 12 residues. Germline V gene data show CDR1 as MNHEY and CDR2 as SMNVEV (reference sequence). DNA for the CDR3: TGTGCCAGCAGTTCTCGCGGGGGCGGTCTGGTCTTC. Amino acid sequence: CASSSRGGGLVF.

The chain combines TRBV27 with TRBJ2-3, with D maybe TRBD2 (5 bases). Germline CDR1 is MNHEY and CDR2 is SMNVEV (reference sequence). Trimming removed 6 bases at V and 4 bases at J, with 14 bases between. CDR3 length: 14 residues. The DNA of the CDR3 is TGTGCCAGCAGCCCTGGACTGTCCCCAGATACGCAGTATTTT. Translating gives CASSPGLSPDTQYF.